Each of the 15 T cell receptor beta chains below was sequenced from the same sample in a study of cytomegalovirus exposure and HLA in healthy donors. Amplification used 60 Vbeta primers and 13 Jbeta primers. Generated by immunoSEQ multiplex PCR, the TCRdb table keeps only in-frame clones and is missing some. The table records about 180,000 clones, more than 60% of them present only once. Material: PBMCs. These receptors were collected from a woman aged 45-65 years in good health and CMV-seropositive.

The chain joins TRBV7-2 to TRBJ2-5, with 7 bases aligning to TRBD2. The CDR3 runs to 15 residues. From germline, CDR1 is SGHTA and CDR2 FQGNSA. J was trimmed by 4 bases and V by 1 base; bases with no gene match: 6. For the CDR3, the DNA is TGTGCCAGCAGCTTAGGGGAGGGGAGCGGAGAGACCCAGTACTTC. It codes for CASSLGEGSGETQYF.

This rearrangement joins TRBV30 to TRBJ1-2; D perhaps matches TRBD1 (5 bases). This CDR3 region has 12 residues. Between the trimmed V and J ends, which lost 4 bases and 5 bases, there was a span of 11 bases. Germline V gene lookup returns CDR1 GTSNPN and CDR2 SVGIG (reference sequence). Here the CDR3 reads CAWTPGGYGYTF. DNA for the CDR3: TGTGCCTGGACCCCCGGGGGGTATGGCTACACCTTC.

This rearrangement joins TRBV4-1 to TRBJ2-5, with 7 bases lining up with TRBD1. Trimming took 1 base from V and 4 from J; bases not matched to a gene: 15. This CDR3 spans 18 amino acids. Germline values: CDR1 MGHRA, CDR2 YSYEKL. In nucleotides, the CDR3 is TGCGCCAGCAGCCAAGTTGGGGGAACGACAGGGAGCCGAGAGACCCAGTACTTC. Its translation is CASSQVGGTTGSRETQYF.

The V call is TRBV4-3, the J call TRBJ1-4; the match to TRBD1 covers 8 bases. Germline assignment: CDR1 LGHNA and CDR2 YSLEER. J lost 5 bases, V lost 4 bases, and 6 bases had no gene match. CDR3 size: 15 residues. The CDR3 protein is CASSLQTGENEKLFF. As DNA, the CDR3 is TGCGCCAGCAGCCTCCAGACAGGGGAAAATGAAAAACTGTTTTTT.

The genes are TRBV7-2 and TRBJ1-5; D not certain. V was clipped by 1 base and J by 5 bases, with 6 bases between them. The CDR3 consists of 13 residues. Germline-derived CDR1 and CDR2 are SGHTA and FQGNSA. The CDR3 here is CASSLDADQPQHF. For the CDR3, the DNA is TGTGCCAGCAGCTTAGATGCAGATCAGCCCCAGCATTTT.

This chain connects TRBV5-8 to TRBJ2-5, with a weak D call TRBD1 (6 bases). The V gene lost 2 bases and the J gene lost 0 bases, with 14 bases spanning the gap. The V gene's germline CDR1 is SGHTS and CDR2 YDEGEE. CDR3 length: 16 amino acids. CDR3 DNA: TGTGCCAGCAGCTTTTTACAGGGTAATCACCAAGAGACCCAGTACTTC. This encodes CASSFLQGNHQETQYF.

The chain carries TRBV9 and TRBJ2-2; a possible D gene is TRBD2 (5 bases). V dropped 4 bases and J dropped 2 bases, with 12 bases sitting between them. The germline V gene has CDR1 SGDLS and CDR2 YYNGEE. The CDR3 runs to 15 residues. The CDR3 DNA reads TGTGCCAGCAGCCCCGACCGGACTAACACCGGGGAGCTGTTTTTT. Amino acid sequence: CASSPDRTNTGELFF.

V is TRBV5-1 and J is TRBJ2-5; a possible D gene is TRBD1 (5 bases). Trimming stripped 2 bases from V and 4 bases from J, with 12 bases between. The CDR3 sequence is 14 residues long. CDR1 is SGHRS and CDR2 is YFSETQ in the germline V gene. The CDR3 nucleotides read TGCGCCAGCAGCTTACAAGGGGCGAGAGAGACCCAGTACTTC. Protein sequence: CASSLQGARETQYF.

The chain has TRBV28 and TRBJ2-5, with D tentatively TRBD2 (7 bases). Germline CDR1 reads MDHEN; CDR2 reads SYDVKM. The CDR3 loop spans 16 amino acids. Trimming shortened V by 6 bases and J by 4 bases, and 21 bases separated the two germline ends. CDR3 bases: TGTGCCAGCAGCCCACCTGGACTAGGGGGTATAGAGACCCAGTACTTC. It yields the protein CASSPPGLGGIETQYF.

The rearrangement links TRBV29-1 to TRBJ2-6; D possibly corresponds to TRBD1 (5 bases). From germline, CDR1 is SQVTM and CDR2 ANQGSEA. This CDR3 comprises 21 residues. Trimming took off 0 bases at V and 0 bases at J, with 24 bases between the two ends. This CDR3 reads CSVEEIGVGATLTSGANVLTF. The CDR3 coding sequence is TGCAGCGTTGAAGAGATAGGGGTAGGTGCCACCTTAACCTCTGGGGCCAACGTCCTGACTTTC.

The count of this clone is one. This chain uses TRBV9 with TRBJ1-4; tentatively, D is TRBD1 (6 bases). The CDR3 loop spans 15 amino acids. Trimming cost V 0 bases and J 8 bases, with 14 bases left between them. Germline V CDR1 and CDR2: SGDLS, YYNGEE. CDR3 amino acids: CASSVGPGVDEKLFF. In DNA form, the CDR3 reads TGTGCCAGCAGCGTAGGTCCAGGGGTGGACGAAAAACTGTTTTTT.

The chain is built from TRBV18 and TRBJ1-5; a possible D gene is TRBD1 (5 bases). The V gene lost 6 bases and the J gene lost 5 bases, with 11 bases spanning the gap. Germline V gene lookup returns CDR1 KGHSH and CDR2 LQKENI. The CDR3 spans 13 residues. The CDR3 here is CASSGRGDQPQHF. The CDR3 DNA reads as TGTGCCAGCTCCGGGAGGGGTGATCAGCCCCAGCATTTT.

The J gene is TRBJ2-2, the V gene TRBV10-3, with D uncertain. Germline V gene lookup returns CDR1 ENHRY and CDR2 SYGVKD. Trimming cost V 10 bases and J 0 bases, with 18 bases left between them. The length of the CDR3 is 16 residues. CDR3 nucleotide sequence: TGTGCCACCACCAGTCATCAGTTTTCGAACACCGGGGAGCTGTTTTTT. Encoded protein: CATTSHQFSNTGELFF.

The chain combines TRBV25-1 with TRBJ2-7; the D is unclear. The germline V gene has CDR1 MGHDK and CDR2 SYGVNS. The ends were cut back, 3 bases at V and 5 bases at J, with 20 bases in the middle. The CDR3 covers 16 residues. The CDR3: CASSDLLALLPDEQYF. The CDR3 DNA reads TGTGCCAGCAGTGACCTTCTGGCTTTGCTCCCCGACGAGCAGTACTTC.

CDR3: CASSDALGGVKPQHF. The CDR3 bases are TGTGCCAGCAGTGACGCATTGGGGGGGGTGAAGCCCCAGCATTTT. The chain joins TRBV2 to TRBJ1-5, with a possible D match to TRBD1 (5 bases). The CDR3 covers 15 residues. V was clipped by 3 bases and J by 8 bases, with 17 bases between them. Germline CDR1 SNHLY, CDR2 FYNNEI.